Below, 8 T cell receptor beta chains from the same sample are listed, as sequenced in a study of T cells in Graves' hyperthyroidism and ophthalmopathy. Amplification of TCR beta CDR3 regions was performed using RNA transcripts as template. Primed by the HTBI set, a first-round RT-PCR was run on the TCR CDR3. TCRdb passed the multiplex PCR reads through MiXCR, listing each CDR3 protein once. The sample has 360,000 or so distinct CDR3 sequences, about a sixth seen once. Sequencing used blood. These receptor sequences come from a woman aged 40 to 50 with Graves' ophthalmopathy.

This clonotype was seen repeatedly, ten times or more. The chain combines TRBV7-2 with TRBJ1-2; 10 bases fit TRBD1. J was trimmed by 5 bases and V by 5 bases; bases with no gene match: 8. The CDR3 runs 15 residues. Germline lookup yields CDR1 SGHTA and CDR2 FQGNSA. DNA of the CDR3: TGTGCCAGCAGCCCGATGGGGGACAGGGGATATGGCTACACCTTC. Translation: CASSPMGDRGYGYTF.

This clonotype was seen repeatedly, ten times or more. The chain has TRBV6-1 and TRBJ1-2; D possibly corresponds to TRBD1 (6 bases). Trimming left V 5 bases short and J 0 bases short, with 16 bases between. The length of the CDR3 is 16 residues. Germline CDR1 and CDR2: MNHNS and SASEGT. In DNA, the CDR3 is TGTGCCAGCAGTCGGCTCGGGGGGCAGGCTAACTATGGCTACACCTTC. Protein product: CASSRLGGQANYGYTF.

The sample holds many counts of this clonotype. The rearrangement joins TRBV20-1 to TRBJ2-4; D is ambiguous. V dropped 0 bases and J dropped 8 bases, with 8 bases sitting between them. The germline CDR1 and CDR2 sequences are DFQATT and SNEGSKA (reference sequence). CDR3 size: 12 residues. The CDR3 sequence: CSARDKIYIQYF. DNA of the CDR3: TGCAGTGCTAGAGATAAAATATACATTCAGTACTTC.

There are many counts of this clonotype. The chain recombines TRBV24-1 with TRBJ2-6, with D possibly TRBD1 on 6 matching bases. The V gene lost 5 bases and the J gene lost 0 bases, with 16 bases spanning the gap. Germline CDR1 and CDR2: KGHDR and SFDVKD. This CDR3 contains 18 residues. The CDR3 loop reads CATSGGWGPPSGANVLTF. For the CDR3, the DNA is TGTGCCACCAGTGGGGGGTGGGGGCCCCCCTCTGGGGCCAACGTCCTGACTTTC.

Many counts were recorded for this clonotype. The V gene is TRBV20-1, the J gene TRBJ2-5, with a possible D match to TRBD1 (6 bases). Germline V gene data show CDR1 as DFQATT and CDR2 as SNEGSKA (reference sequence). Trimming took off 6 bases at V and 3 bases at J, with 14 bases between the two ends. CDR3 length: 13 residues. DNA for the CDR3: TGCAGTGCCCCCGGGACATTAGAAGAGACCCAGTACTTC. Residues: CSAPGTLEETQYF.

The rearrangement links TRBV5-1 to TRBJ2-7; 10 bases are shared with TRBD2. V trimming: 0 bases; J trimming: 3 bases; junction bases outside the gene matches: 3. The CDR3 has 15 residues. The germline gives CDR1 SGHRS, CDR2 YFSETQ. The CDR3 DNA sequence: TGCGCCAGCAGCTTGGAGGCTAGCGGGAGCTACGAGCAGTACTTC. Translated: CASSLEASGSYEQYF.

The rearrangement joins TRBV5-1 to TRBJ1-5; 8 positions match TRBD1. Trimming took 4 bases from V and 11 from J; bases not matched to a gene: 8. This CDR3 spans 13 amino acids. The V gene's germline CDR1 is SGHRS and CDR2 YFSETQ. The CDR3 here is CASSAVVQGAQHF. The CDR3 nucleotides are TGCGCCAGCAGCGCCGTCGTACAGGGGGCCCAGCATTTT.

This clonotype appeared many times. The V gene is TRBV12-3 or TRBV12-4, the J gene TRBJ1-6; 9 bases fit TRBD1. The CDR3 is 14 amino acids. V lost 6 bases and J lost 6; bases outside the gene matches: 3. CDR3 loop: CASSLTGGNSPLHF. The CDR3 DNA reads TGTGCCAGCAGCCTGACAGGGGGTAATTCACCCCTCCACTTT.